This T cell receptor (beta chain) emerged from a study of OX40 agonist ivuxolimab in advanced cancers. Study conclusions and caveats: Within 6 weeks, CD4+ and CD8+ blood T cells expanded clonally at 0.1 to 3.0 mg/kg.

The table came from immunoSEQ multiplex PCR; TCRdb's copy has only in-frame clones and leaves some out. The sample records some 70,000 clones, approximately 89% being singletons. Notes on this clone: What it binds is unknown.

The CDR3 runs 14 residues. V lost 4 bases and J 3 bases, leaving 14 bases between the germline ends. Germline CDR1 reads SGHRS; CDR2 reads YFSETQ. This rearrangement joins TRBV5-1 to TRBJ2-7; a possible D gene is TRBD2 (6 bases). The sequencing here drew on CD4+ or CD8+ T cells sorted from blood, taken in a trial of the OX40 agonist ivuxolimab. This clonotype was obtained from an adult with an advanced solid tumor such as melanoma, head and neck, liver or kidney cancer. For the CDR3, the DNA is TGCGCCAGCAGCGACGGGAGAGTTGGCTACGAGCAGTACTTC. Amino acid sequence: CASSDGRVGYEQYF.